Listed here is a single T cell receptor (beta chain). Its specificity is not known. This sample is part of a study of CD8 T cells in Susac syndrome. Germline CDR1 reads SGHAT; CDR2 reads FQNNGV. This CDR3 is built from 15 residues. J lost 8 bases, V lost 4 bases, and 11 bases had no gene match. TEMRA cells were FACS-enriched, while CD8+ and CD4+ T cells were negatively isolated. Study-wide findings and caveats: The CD4+ T cell repertoires, which came from Susac syndrome patients, showed no sign of clonal expansion.

Random hexamers were used to reverse transcribe the RNA input (0.5 to 1 ug). TCRdb reprocessed the immunoSEQ multiplex PCR reads via MiXCR and lists one record per CDR3 protein. The sample has about 150,000 distinct CDR3 sequences; 90% to 97% are singletons. What was sequenced was CD4+ T cells from PBMCs. The receptor comes from a human donor with Susac syndrome. The chain has TRBV11-2 and TRBJ2-3; 8 positions agree with TRBD2. The CDR3 DNA reads TGTGCCAGCAGCTCGAGTCGGGGGGGCCAGGGTACGCAGTATTTT. This sequence encodes CASSSSRGGQGTQYF.